These T cell receptor beta chains were read from a single sample in a study of identical twins. TCRdb reanalysed the 5' RACE reads using MiXCR and keeps one entry per CDR3 protein. The sample carries about 240,000 distinct CDR3 sequences, approximately 7.9% recorded once. Another study also made use of these data, one on yellow fever vaccine responses in identical twins.

Sequencing was performed on CD8+ T cells sorted from blood. The receptor set was obtained from a woman aged 18-29 years in good health. Each CDR3 is given without its conserved first and last residue. Each record gives: V gene, J gene, CDR3 protein.

TRBV7-8	TRBJ2-7	ASSLGGRREQY
TRBV28	TRBJ2-1	ASSFLLRDSNEQF
TRBV4-1	TRBJ1-5	ASSQGEGGGNQPQH
TRBV29-1	TRBJ2-2	SVEIPPLQGYTGELF
TRBV14	TRBJ2-1	ASSQDSSLDEQF
TRBV16	TRBJ2-1	ASSQFRDNEQF
TRBV29-1	TRBJ2-7	SVEMAVSYEQY
TRBV11-3	TRBJ2-1	ASSLGEREINGEQF
TRBV6-5	TRBJ2-7	ASSYLAEVSYEQY
TRBV6-5	TRBJ2-2	ASSYSRLAGETGELF
TRBV20-1	TRBJ1-1	SASTGGTEAF
TRBV5-5	TRBJ2-2	ASSFDRANTGELF
TRBV2	TRBJ2-7	ASSEGLYEQY
TRBV7-9	TRBJ2-3	ASSLVPAGDTDTQY
TRBV20-1	TRBJ2-3	SGALAGSTDTQY
TRBV20-1	TRBJ2-4	SAQDRPKNIQY
TRBV11-2	TRBJ2-7	ASSPLAGETPYEQY
TRBV6-2/TRBV6-3	TRBJ2-7	ASSSGLGPYEQY
TRBV15	TRBJ2-1	ATRSTPGQGNNEQF
TRBV5-1	TRBJ1-1	ASSLEVSRYTEAF
TRBV27	TRBJ2-7	ASSFGRPYEQY
TRBV13	TRBJ2-5	ASSTDRGEANQETQY
TRBV12-3/TRBV12-4	TRBJ2-5	ASSLPPVETQY
TRBV27	TRBJ2-7	ATKPGDSYEQY
TRBV4-1	TRBJ1-3	ASSPILGPGNTIY
TRBV28	TRBJ2-1	ASSLMPLSRDRDYSEQF
TRBV27	TRBJ2-7	ASIRRTGVIYEQY
TRBV10-3	TRBJ1-1	AISDPDRGAEAF
TRBV2	TRBJ2-3	ASIGTATSDTQY
TRBV4-1	TRBJ2-3	ASSHVSGTDTQY